This entry describes one TCR beta chain. The antigen remains unidentified. This specimen belongs to a study of shared clonotypes between healthy human individuals. Looking at the study overall: Two women and a few men aged 18 to 49 served as donors. Study-wide results and limits: Clonotypes shared by all four sorted-subset donors had higher generation probabilities than non-shared clonotypes.

Trimming removed 3 bases at V and 10 bases at J, with 10 bases between. Germline-derived CDR1 and CDR2 are SGDLS and YYNGEE. The CDR3 has 11 residues. This table comes from immunoSEQ multiplex PCR, and its TCRdb copy is limited to in-frame clones, with some not included. The sample shows some 2.1 million clones, over 85% of them seen only once. Only CD45RO-negative cells positively selected for CCR7 counted as naive CD8 cells, so terminally differentiated effector memory CD45RA+ cells were excluded. Nashville, Tennessee was home to all donors, who were Caucasian adults. The rearrangement uses TRBV9 and TRBJ2-5; no clear D gene. This clonotype was obtained from a man aged 18 to 30 in good health. Some clones in this sample may be carry-over from other donors' samples. Sequencing used naive CD8+ T cells from PBMCs. The CDR3 nucleotides are TGTGCCAGCAGCGGCCTATCGGGCCAGTACTTC. Translation gives CASSGLSGQYF.